This TCR beta chain comes out of a study of blood T cells in healthy people across ages. As concerns this clonotype: Its ends do not fully match the called genes, so a read error is possible.

A second PCR of roughly 7 to 11 cycles used a sample-barcoded 5' primer and a J-beta primer mix. TCRdb recomputed calls from the 5' RACE reads with MiXCR, one row per CDR3 protein. The sample contains around 1.5 million distinct CDR3 sequences, 40% to 50% of which appear only once. This CDR3 is built from 14 residues. From germline, CDR1 is LNHDA and CDR2 SQIVND (reference sequence). There were healthy Caucasian individuals from Russia, aged about 6 to 90, serving as donors. The chain combines TRBV19 with TRBJ2-1; either TRBD1 or TRBD2 may fit D (5 bases each). This receptor was obtained from a woman aged 18 to 35 in good health. The sample comprised blood. CDR3 protein: CPSSRGVSYNEQFF. The CDR3 bases are TGTCCCAGTAGCCGAGGGGTCTCCTACAATGAGCAGTTCTTC. Based on the CDR3 plus reference TRBV19 and TRBJ2-1, the full variable domain is DGGITQSPKYLFRKEGQNVTLSCEQNLNHDAMYWYRQDPGQGLRLIYYSQIVNDFQKGDIAEGYSVSREKKESFPLTVTSAQKNPTAFYLCPSSRGVSYNEQFFGPGTRLTVL.